These T cell receptor beta chains were read from a single sample in a study of shared clonotypes between healthy human individuals. Only in-frame clones appear in the TCRdb table, and some are missing; sequencing was by immunoSEQ multiplex PCR. The sample lists approximately 500,000 clones, 90% to 97% occurring once. Input material: naive CD4+ T cells sorted from blood. These receptors were obtained from a woman aged 25 to 39 in good health. Each CDR3 is given with its conserved first and last residue. The order of the fields is CDR3 protein, CDR3 DNA, J gene, clone size, D gene, V gene. A D gene is named only where the DNA matches it firmly. Clone size is given for some rows only: seen once, a few or many times, or a class if the clone is expanded.

CDR3: CATSRDLPGSASSYEQYF
DNA: TGTGCCACCAGCAGAGATCTGCCCGGGTCCGCAAGCTCCTACGAGCAGTACTTC
J: TRBJ2-7
size: .
D: .
V: TRBV15

CDR3: CASSRTSGFTGELFF
DNA: TGTGCCAGCAGCAGGACTAGCGGGTTCACCGGGGAGCTGTTTTTT
J: TRBJ2-2
size: .
D: TRBD2
V: TRBV28

CDR3: CASSQVPYNSPLHF
DNA: TGCGCCAGCAGCCAAGTACCTTATAATTCACCCCTCCACTTT
J: TRBJ1-6
size: .
D: .
V: TRBV4-1

CDR3: CASSPRDGTYEQYF
DNA: TGTGCCAGCTCACCAAGGGACGGGACCTACGAGCAGTACTTC
J: TRBJ2-7
size: .
D: .
V: TRBV18

CDR3: CASSSQGSNEKLFF
DNA: TGCGCCAGCAGCTCGCAGGGATCCAATGAAAAACTGTTTTTT
J: TRBJ1-4
size: .
D: .
V: TRBV5-1

CDR3: CASSRQPGQLSEQYF
DNA: TGTGCCAGCAGCCGTCAACCGGGGCAACTCTCCGAGCAGTACTTC
J: TRBJ2-7
size: .
D: .
V: TRBV5-4

CDR3: CASSSTGLSGEQYF
DNA: TGTGCCAGTAGTAGTACAGGTCTTTCGGGCGAGCAGTACTTC
J: TRBJ2-7
size: .
D: .
V: TRBV19

CDR3: CASSPGLAGLTQYF
DNA: TGTGCCAGCTCTCCGGGACTAGCGGGATTGACGCAGTATTTT
J: TRBJ2-3
size: .
D: TRBD2
V: TRBV9

CDR3: CASSLRPSTRSIGEQYF
DNA: TGTGCCAGCAGCTTACGGCCCTCCACTAGATCCATAGGGGAGCAGTACTTC
J: TRBJ2-7
size: .
D: .
V: TRBV7-8

CDR3: CASSLPGRETEAFF
DNA: TGCGCCAGCAGTCTCCCGGGGAGGGAAACTGAAGCTTTCTTT
J: TRBJ1-1
size: .
D: .
V: TRBV5-1

CDR3: CASKKYRGISYEQYF
DNA: TGTGCCAGCAAGAAATACAGGGGAATATCCTACGAGCAGTACTTC
J: TRBJ2-7
size: .
D: TRBD1
V: TRBV28

CDR3: CASSRRDSYEQYF
DNA: TGTGCCAGCTCACGCCGGGACAGCTACGAGCAGTACTTC
J: TRBJ2-7
size: .
D: TRBD1
V: TRBV18

CDR3: CASTVGGAQETQYF
DNA: TGTGCCAGCACCGTTGGGGGGGCACAAGAGACCCAGTACTTC
J: TRBJ2-5
size: .
D: .
V: TRBV6-1

CDR3: CASSFPPGTSGSTGELFF
DNA: TGTGCCAGCAGTTTTCCGCCAGGGACTAGCGGGAGCACCGGGGAGCTGTTTTTT
J: TRBJ2-2
size: .
D: TRBD2
V: TRBV28

CDR3: CASSPRLTSWVTYNEQFF
DNA: TGTGCCAGCAGCCCGAGACTGACTAGCTGGGTAACGTACAATGAGCAGTTCTTC
J: TRBJ2-1
size: .
D: TRBD2
V: TRBV11-2

CDR3: CATSRGGAEDNEQFF
DNA: TGTGCCACCAGCCGCGGGGGCGCGGAGGACAATGAGCAGTTCTTC
J: TRBJ2-1
size: .
D: .
V: TRBV15

CDR3: CASSLARQGVAEETQYF
DNA: TGTGCCAGCAGTTTAGCCCGTCAGGGGGTCGCGGAAGAGACCCAGTACTTC
J: TRBJ2-5
size: once
D: TRBD1
V: TRBV28

CDR3: CASSLRESSYNEQFF
DNA: TGTGCCAGCAGTCTACGGGAGAGCTCCTACAATGAGCAGTTCTTC
J: TRBJ2-1
size: .
D: .
V: TRBV2

CDR3: CASSFALEGLASYEQYF
DNA: TGTGCCAGCAGTTTTGCTTTGGAGGGCCTCGCCTCCTACGAGCAGTACTTC
J: TRBJ2-7
size: .
D: .
V: TRBV28

CDR3: CAWTRGNYGYTF
DNA: TGTGCCTGGACGCGGGGAAACTATGGCTACACCTTC
J: TRBJ1-2
size: .
D: .
V: TRBV30

CDR3: CASSPIGGPGTEAFF
DNA: TGTGCCAGCTCACCGATCGGGGGGCCGGGGACTGAAGCTTTCTTT
J: TRBJ1-1
size: .
D: .
V: TRBV18

CDR3: CASSSPGPGGGETQYF
DNA: TGTGCCAGCAGTTCTCCGGGCCCTGGCGGGGGGGAGACCCAGTACTTC
J: TRBJ2-5
size: .
D: TRBD2
V: TRBV6-5

CDR3: CASSLGGRSYEQYF
DNA: TGTGCCAGCAGCTTGGGCGGACGCTCCTACGAGCAGTACTTC
J: TRBJ2-7
size: .
D: .
V: TRBV5-4

CDR3: CSVGTGKGPSGELFF
DNA: TGCAGCGTTGGGACAGGAAAGGGACCATCCGGGGAGCTGTTTTTT
J: TRBJ2-2
size: .
D: TRBD1
V: TRBV29-1

CDR3: CASSQDLVREQYF
DNA: TGTGCCAGCAGCCAAGATTTGGTGCGGGAGCAGTACTTC
J: TRBJ2-7
size: .
D: .
V: TRBV4-2

CDR3: CASGLWGDRNEQFF
DNA: TGTGCTAGTGGTTTGTGGGGTGATCGCAATGAGCAGTTCTTC
J: TRBJ2-1
size: .
D: .
V: TRBV12-5

CDR3: CASESGQGDTGELFF
DNA: TGTGCCAGCGAGTCGGGACAGGGAGACACCGGGGAGCTGTTTTTT
J: TRBJ2-2
size: .
D: TRBD1
V: TRBV28

CDR3: CAWSVLGSKDEKLFF
DNA: TGTGCCTGGAGTGTACTAGGGTCGAAGGATGAAAAACTGTTTTTT
J: TRBJ1-4
size: .
D: .
V: TRBV30

CDR3: CASGRGQEDSPLHF
DNA: TGCGCCAGCGGAAGGGGACAGGAGGATTCACCCCTCCACTTT
J: TRBJ1-6
size: .
D: TRBD1
V: TRBV5-1

CDR3: CASGKDRANTGELFF
DNA: TGTGCCAGCGGGAAGGACAGGGCGAACACCGGGGAGCTGTTTTTT
J: TRBJ2-2
size: .
D: TRBD1
V: TRBV2

CDR3: CASSKPGLTYEQYF
DNA: TGTGCCAGCAGCAAACCGGGACTAACCTACGAGCAGTACTTC
J: TRBJ2-7
size: .
D: TRBD2
V: TRBV13

CDR3: CASSFRLTLRARTF
DNA: TGTGCCAGCAGTTTTAGACTTACTCTTCGGGCAAGAACCTTC
J: TRBJ1-2
size: .
D: .
V: TRBV28

CDR3: CASSLGTGGTEAFF
DNA: TGTGCCAGCAGCTTGGGAACAGGGGGCACTGAAGCTTTCTTT
J: TRBJ1-1
size: .
D: TRBD1
V: TRBV5-6

CDR3: CASSEGYAGVGGYTF
DNA: TGCGCCAGCAGTGAAGGTTATGCAGGGGTGGGCGGCTACACCTTC
J: TRBJ1-2
size: .
D: .
V: TRBV25-1

CDR3: CASSGSPNTEAFF
DNA: TGTGCCAGCAGTGGGTCACCGAACACTGAAGCTTTCTTT
J: TRBJ1-1
size: .
D: .
V: TRBV6-4

CDR3: CASSQGTGRTYNEQFF
DNA: TGTGCCAGCAGCCAGGGGACAGGCCGCACCTACAATGAGCAGTTCTTC
J: TRBJ2-1
size: .
D: TRBD1
V: TRBV7-6

CDR3: CASSIPGTTGYTF
DNA: TGTGCCAGTAGTATCCCCGGGACGACGGGCTACACCTTC
J: TRBJ1-2
size: .
D: .
V: TRBV19

CDR3: CASSLVVGSSGYTF
DNA: TGTGCCAGCAGCTTAGTTGTAGGGAGTTCTGGCTACACCTTC
J: TRBJ1-2
size: .
D: .
V: TRBV7-9

CDR3: CASSVEGAGTEAFF
DNA: TGTGCCAGCAGCGTAGAGGGTGCGGGGACTGAAGCTTTCTTT
J: TRBJ1-1
size: .
D: .
V: TRBV9

CDR3: CASSQDIRLAVLETQYF
DNA: TGCGCCAGCAGCCAAGATATCCGGCTAGCCGTCTTAGAGACCCAGTACTTC
J: TRBJ2-5
size: .
D: .
V: TRBV4-1

CDR3: CASSLGQGGYATNEKLFF
DNA: TGCGCCAGCAGCTTGGGACAGGGGGGATATGCAACTAATGAAAAACTGTTTTTT
J: TRBJ1-4
size: .
D: TRBD1
V: TRBV5-1

CDR3: CASSLSQAGGLGYTF
DNA: TGTGCCAGCAGCTTAAGTCAGGCTGGGGGATTAGGCTACACCTTC
J: TRBJ1-2
size: .
D: .
V: TRBV7-9

CDR3: CASSSGWGDNEQFF
DNA: TGCGCCAGCAGCTCCGGATGGGGGGACAATGAGCAGTTCTTC
J: TRBJ2-1
size: .
D: .
V: TRBV5-1

CDR3: CASSSSSGAYEQYF
DNA: TGTGCCAGCAGCTCTAGCTCAGGAGCCTACGAGCAGTACTTC
J: TRBJ2-7
size: .
D: .
V: TRBV5-4

CDR3: CASRGPGQGSYGYTF
DNA: TGTGCCAGTAGAGGGCCGGGACAGGGGAGCTATGGCTACACCTTC
J: TRBJ1-2
size: .
D: TRBD1
V: TRBV19

CDR3: CASSPDRVTETQYF
DNA: TGTGCCAGCAGCCCTGACAGGGTAACCGAGACCCAGTACTTC
J: TRBJ2-5
size: .
D: TRBD1
V: TRBV7-7

CDR3: CASTKRYAGGQPQHF
DNA: TGTGCCAGCACCAAAAGGTATGCTGGGGGACAGCCCCAGCATTTT
J: TRBJ1-5
size: .
D: .
V: TRBV28

CDR3: CASSSGQVGRNIQYF
DNA: TGTGCCAGTAGTAGCGGACAGGTTGGGAGAAACATTCAGTACTTC
J: TRBJ2-4
size: .
D: TRBD1
V: TRBV19